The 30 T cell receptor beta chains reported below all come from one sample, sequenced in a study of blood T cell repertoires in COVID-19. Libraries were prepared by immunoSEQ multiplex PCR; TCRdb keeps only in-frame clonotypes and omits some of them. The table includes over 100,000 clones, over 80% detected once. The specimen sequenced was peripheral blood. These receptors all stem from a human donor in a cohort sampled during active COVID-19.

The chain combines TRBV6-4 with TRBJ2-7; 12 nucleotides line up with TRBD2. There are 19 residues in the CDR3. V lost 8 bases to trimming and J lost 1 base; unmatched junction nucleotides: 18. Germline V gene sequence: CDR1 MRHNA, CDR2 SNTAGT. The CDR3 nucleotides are TGTGCCAGCCGACGCCACCGGGCTAGCGGGGGGGCGGGGTCCTACGAGCAGTACTTC. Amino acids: CASRRHRASGGAGSYEQYF.

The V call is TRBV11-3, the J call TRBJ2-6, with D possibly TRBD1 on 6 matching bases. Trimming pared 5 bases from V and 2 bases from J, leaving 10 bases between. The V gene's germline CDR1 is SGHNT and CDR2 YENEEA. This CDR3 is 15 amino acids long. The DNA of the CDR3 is TGTGCCAGCAGCGAAAACAGGGCTGGGGCCAACGTCCTGACTTTC. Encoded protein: CASSENRAGANVLTF.

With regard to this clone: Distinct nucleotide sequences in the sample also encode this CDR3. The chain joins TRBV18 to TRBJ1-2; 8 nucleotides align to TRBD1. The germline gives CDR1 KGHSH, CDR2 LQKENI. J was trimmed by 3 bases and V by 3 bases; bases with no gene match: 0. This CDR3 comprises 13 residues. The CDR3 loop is CASSPGQDYGYTF. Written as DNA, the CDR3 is TGTGCCAGCTCACCGGGACAGGACTATGGCTACACCTTC.

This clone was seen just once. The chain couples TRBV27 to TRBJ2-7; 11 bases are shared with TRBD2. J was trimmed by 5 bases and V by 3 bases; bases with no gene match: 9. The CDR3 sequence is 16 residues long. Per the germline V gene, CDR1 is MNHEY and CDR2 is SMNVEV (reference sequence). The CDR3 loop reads CASSFRLAGGSNEQYF. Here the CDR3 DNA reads TGTGCCAGCAGTTTTCGGTTAGCGGGAGGGTCCAACGAGCAGTACTTC.

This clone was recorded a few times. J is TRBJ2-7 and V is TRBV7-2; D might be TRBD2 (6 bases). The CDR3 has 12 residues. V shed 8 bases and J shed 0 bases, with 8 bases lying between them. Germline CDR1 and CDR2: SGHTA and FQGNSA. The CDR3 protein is CASGRGSYEQYF. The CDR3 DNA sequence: TGTGCCAGCGGGCGGGGCTCCTACGAGCAGTACTTC.

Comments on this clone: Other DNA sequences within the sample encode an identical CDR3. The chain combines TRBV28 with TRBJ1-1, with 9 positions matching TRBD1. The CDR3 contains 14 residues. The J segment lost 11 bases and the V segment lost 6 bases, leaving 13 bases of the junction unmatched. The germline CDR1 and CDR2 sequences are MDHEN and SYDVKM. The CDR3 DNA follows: TGTGCCAGCAGCTATTTGCGGGACAGGGATGAGGCTTTCTTT. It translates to CASSYLRDRDEAFF.

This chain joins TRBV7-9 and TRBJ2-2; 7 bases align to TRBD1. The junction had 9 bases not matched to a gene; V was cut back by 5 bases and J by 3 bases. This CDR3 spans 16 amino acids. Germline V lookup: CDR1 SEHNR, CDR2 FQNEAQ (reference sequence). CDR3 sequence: CASSVDRDSDTGELFF. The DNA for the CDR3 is TGTGCCAGCAGCGTAGACAGGGATTCGGACACCGGGGAGCTGTTTTTT.

CDR3 amino acids: CASRGQGGMNTEAFF. DNA of the CDR3: TGTGCCAGCAGGGGACAGGGGGGTATGAACACTGAAGCTTTCTTT. The chain couples TRBV5-4 to TRBJ1-1; 11 bases match TRBD1. This CDR3 is built from 15 residues. CDR1 and CDR2 from the germline V gene are SGHNT and YYREEE (reference sequence). Trimming took 5 bases from V and 0 from J; bases not matched to a gene: 3.

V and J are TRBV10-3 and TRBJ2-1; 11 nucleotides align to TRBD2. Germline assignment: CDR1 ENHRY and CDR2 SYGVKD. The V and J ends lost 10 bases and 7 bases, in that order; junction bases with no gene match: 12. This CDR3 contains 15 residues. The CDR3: CATELAGGRENEQFF. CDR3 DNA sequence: TGTGCCACCGAGCTAGCGGGAGGAAGGGAGAATGAGCAGTTCTTC.

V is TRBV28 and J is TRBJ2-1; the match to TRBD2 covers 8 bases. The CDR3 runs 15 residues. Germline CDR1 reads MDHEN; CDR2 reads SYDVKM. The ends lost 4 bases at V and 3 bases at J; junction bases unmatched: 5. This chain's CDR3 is CASSYDSGNYNEQFF. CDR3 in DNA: TGTGCCAGCAGTTATGATAGCGGGAACTACAATGAGCAGTTCTTC.

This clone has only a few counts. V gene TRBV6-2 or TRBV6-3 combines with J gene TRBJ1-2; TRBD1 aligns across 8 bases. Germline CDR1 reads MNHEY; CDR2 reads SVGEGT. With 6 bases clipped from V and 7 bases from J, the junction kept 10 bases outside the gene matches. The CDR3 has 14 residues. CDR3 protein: CASSLTPGGGGYTF. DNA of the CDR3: TGTGCCAGCAGCCTCACCCCAGGGGGCGGTGGCTACACCTTC.

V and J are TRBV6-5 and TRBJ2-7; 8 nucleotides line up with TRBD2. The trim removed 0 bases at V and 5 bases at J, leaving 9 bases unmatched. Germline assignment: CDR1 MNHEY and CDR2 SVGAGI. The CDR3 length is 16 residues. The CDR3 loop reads CASSYSNGGRFHEQYF. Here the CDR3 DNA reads TGTGCCAGCAGTTACTCGAACGGCGGGAGGTTCCACGAGCAGTACTTC.

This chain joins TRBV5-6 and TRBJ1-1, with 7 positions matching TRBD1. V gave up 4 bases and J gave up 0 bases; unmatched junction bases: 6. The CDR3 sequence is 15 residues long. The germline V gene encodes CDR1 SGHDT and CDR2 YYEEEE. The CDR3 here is CASSTPGGMNTEAFF. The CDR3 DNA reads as TGTGCCAGCAGCACGCCAGGGGGTATGAACACTGAAGCTTTCTTT.

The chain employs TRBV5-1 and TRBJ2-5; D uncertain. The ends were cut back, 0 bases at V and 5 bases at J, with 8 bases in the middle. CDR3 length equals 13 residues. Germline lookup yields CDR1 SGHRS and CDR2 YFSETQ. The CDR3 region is CASSLGGPETQYF. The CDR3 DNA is TGCGCCAGCAGCTTGGGAGGCCCGGAGACCCAGTACTTC.

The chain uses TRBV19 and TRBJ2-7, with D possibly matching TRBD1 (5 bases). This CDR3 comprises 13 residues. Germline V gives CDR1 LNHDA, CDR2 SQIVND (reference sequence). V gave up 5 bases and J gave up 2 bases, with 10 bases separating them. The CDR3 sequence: CASSDGQPYEQYF. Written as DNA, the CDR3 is TGTGCCAGTAGTGACGGACAACCCTACGAGCAGTACTTC.

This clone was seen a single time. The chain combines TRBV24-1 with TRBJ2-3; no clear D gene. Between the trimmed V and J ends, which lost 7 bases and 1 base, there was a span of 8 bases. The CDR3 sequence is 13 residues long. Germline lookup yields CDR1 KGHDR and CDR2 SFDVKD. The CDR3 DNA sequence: TGTGCCACCAGCCCTCGGGGCACAGATACGCAGTATTTT. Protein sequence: CATSPRGTDTQYF.

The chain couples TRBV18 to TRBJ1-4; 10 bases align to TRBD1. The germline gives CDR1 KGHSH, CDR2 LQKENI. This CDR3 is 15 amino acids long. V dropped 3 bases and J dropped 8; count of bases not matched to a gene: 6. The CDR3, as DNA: TGTGCCAGCTCACCTACCGGGACAGGGGAGGAAAAACTGTTTTTT. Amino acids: CASSPTGTGEEKLFF.

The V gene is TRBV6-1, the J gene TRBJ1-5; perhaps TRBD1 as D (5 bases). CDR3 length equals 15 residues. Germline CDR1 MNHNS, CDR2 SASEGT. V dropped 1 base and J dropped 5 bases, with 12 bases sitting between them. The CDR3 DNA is TGTGCCAGCAGTGAAGGAATCAGGGATTATCAGCCCCAGCATTTT. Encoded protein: CASSEGIRDYQPQHF.

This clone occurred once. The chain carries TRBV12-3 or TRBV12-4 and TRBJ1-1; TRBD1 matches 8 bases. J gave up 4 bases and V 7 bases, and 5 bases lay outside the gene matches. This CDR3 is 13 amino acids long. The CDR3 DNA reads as TGTGCCAGCAAGATCACAGGGGGCACTGAAGCTTTCTTT. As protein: CASKITGGTEAFF.

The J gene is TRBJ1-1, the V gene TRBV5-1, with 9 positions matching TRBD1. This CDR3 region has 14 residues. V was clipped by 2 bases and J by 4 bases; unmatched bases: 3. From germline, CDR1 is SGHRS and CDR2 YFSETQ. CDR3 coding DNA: TGCGCCAGCAGCTTCCGGGACAGGGCCACTGAAGCTTTCTTT. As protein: CASSFRDRATEAFF.

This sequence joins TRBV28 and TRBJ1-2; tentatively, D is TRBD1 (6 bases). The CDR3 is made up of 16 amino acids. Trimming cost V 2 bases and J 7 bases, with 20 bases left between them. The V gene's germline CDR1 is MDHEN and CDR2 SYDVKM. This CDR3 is CASSLRAVLGAVGYTF. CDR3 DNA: TGTGCCAGCAGTTTAAGGGCCGTTTTGGGGGCGGTTGGCTACACCTTC.

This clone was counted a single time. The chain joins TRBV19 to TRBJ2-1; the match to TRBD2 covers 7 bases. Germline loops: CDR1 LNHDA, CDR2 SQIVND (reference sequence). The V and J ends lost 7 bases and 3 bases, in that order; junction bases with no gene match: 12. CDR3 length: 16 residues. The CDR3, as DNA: TGTGCCAGTAACCCTACGGGAGGCACCTACTACAATGAGCAGTTCTTC. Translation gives CASNPTGGTYYNEQFF.

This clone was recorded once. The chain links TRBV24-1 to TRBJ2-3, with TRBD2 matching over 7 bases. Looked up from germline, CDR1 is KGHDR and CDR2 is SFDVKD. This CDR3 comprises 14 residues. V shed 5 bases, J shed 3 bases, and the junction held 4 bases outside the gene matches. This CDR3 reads CATSAASGTDTQYF. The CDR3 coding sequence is TGTGCCACCAGTGCAGCTAGCGGAACAGATACGCAGTATTTT.

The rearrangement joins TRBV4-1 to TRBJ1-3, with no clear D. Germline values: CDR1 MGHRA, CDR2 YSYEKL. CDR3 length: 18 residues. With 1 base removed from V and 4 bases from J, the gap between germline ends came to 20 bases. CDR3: CASSQGFERGSKGNTIYF. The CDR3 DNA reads TGCGCCAGCAGCCAAGGGTTCGAGCGGGGTTCTAAAGGAAACACCATATATTTT.

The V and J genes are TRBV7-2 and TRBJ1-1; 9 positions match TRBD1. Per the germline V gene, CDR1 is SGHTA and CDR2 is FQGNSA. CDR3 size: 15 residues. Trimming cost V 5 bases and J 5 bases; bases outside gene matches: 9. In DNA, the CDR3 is TGTGCCAGCAGCGATCGTACAGGGGGCATAACTGAAGCTTTCTTT. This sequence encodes CASSDRTGGITEAFF.

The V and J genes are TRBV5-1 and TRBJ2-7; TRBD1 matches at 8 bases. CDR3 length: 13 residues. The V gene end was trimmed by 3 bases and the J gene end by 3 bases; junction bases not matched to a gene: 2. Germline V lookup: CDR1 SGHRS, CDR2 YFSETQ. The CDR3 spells CASSYGQGYEQYF. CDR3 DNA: TGCGCCAGCAGCTATGGACAGGGCTACGAGCAGTACTTC.

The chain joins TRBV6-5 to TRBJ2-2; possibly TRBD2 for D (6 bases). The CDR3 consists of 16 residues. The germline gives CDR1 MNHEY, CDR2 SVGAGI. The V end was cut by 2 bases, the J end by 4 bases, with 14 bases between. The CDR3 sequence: CASSYLGGGITGELFF. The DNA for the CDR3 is TGTGCCAGCAGTTACCTGGGGGGAGGAATCACCGGGGAGCTGTTTTTT.

In nucleotides, the CDR3 is TGTGCCAGCTCTACAAGACAGAGCTCCTACGAGCAGTACTTC. Its translation is CASSTRQSSYEQYF. V is TRBV27 and J is TRBJ2-7; D is perhaps TRBD1 (5 bases). V was trimmed by 8 bases and J by 0 bases, leaving 14 bases between them. The CDR3 contains 14 residues. The V gene's germline CDR1 is MNHEY and CDR2 SMNVEV (reference sequence).

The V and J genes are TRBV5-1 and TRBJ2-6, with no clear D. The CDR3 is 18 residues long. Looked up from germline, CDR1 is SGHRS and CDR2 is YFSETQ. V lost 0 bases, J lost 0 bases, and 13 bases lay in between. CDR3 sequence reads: CASSLGSWAFSGANVLTF. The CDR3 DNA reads TGCGCCAGCAGCTTGGGGTCTTGGGCCTTCTCTGGGGCCAACGTCCTGACTTTC.

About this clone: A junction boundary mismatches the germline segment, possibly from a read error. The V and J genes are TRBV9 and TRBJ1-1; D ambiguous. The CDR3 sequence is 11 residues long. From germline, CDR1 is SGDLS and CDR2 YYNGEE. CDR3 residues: CASSPGLALVF. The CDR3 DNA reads TGTGCCAGCAGTCCCGGCCTAGCCTTGGTCTTT.